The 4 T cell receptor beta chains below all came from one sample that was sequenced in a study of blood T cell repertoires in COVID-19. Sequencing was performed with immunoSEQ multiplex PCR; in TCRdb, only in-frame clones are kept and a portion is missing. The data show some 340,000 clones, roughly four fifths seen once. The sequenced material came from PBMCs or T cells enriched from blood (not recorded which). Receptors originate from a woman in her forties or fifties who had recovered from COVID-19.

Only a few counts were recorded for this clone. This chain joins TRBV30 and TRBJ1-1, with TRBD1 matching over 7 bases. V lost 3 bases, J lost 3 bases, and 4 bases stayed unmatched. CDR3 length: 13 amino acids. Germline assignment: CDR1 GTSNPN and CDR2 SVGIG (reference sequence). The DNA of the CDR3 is TGTGCCTGGAGAAGGGGGCTGGACACTGAAGCTTTCTTT. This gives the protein CAWRRGLDTEAFF.

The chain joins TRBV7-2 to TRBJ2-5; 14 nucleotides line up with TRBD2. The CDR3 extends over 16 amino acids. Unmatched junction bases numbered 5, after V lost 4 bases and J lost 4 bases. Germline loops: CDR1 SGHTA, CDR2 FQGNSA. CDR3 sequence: CASSSYGLAGGETQYF. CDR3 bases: TGTGCCAGCAGCTCATACGGACTAGCGGGAGGAGAGACCCAGTACTTC. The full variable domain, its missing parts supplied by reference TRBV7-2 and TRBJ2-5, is GAGVSQSPSNKVTEKGKDVELRCDPISGHTALYWYRQSLGQGLEFLIYFQGNSAPDKSGLPSDRFSAERTGGSVSTLTIQRTQQEDSAVYLCASSSYGLAGGETQYFGPGTRLLVL.

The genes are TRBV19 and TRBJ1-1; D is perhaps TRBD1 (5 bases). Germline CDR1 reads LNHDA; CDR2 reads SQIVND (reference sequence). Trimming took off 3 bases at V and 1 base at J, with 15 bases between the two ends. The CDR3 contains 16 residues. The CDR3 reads CASSIRGRRGNTEAFF. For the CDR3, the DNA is TGTGCCAGTAGTATCCGGGGGAGGAGGGGGAACACTGAAGCTTTCTTT.

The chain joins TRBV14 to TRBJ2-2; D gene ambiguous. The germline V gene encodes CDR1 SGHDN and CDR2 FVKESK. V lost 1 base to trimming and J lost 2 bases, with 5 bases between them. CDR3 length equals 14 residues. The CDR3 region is CASSQGRNTGELFF. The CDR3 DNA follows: TGTGCCAGCAGCCAAGGTAGAAACACCGGGGAGCTGTTTTTT.